A single T cell receptor beta chain is shown here with its context. Its recognized antigen is unknown. The record has no base qualities; no much larger clone is one base away. The CDR3 regions of human TCRbeta chains were subjected to immunosequencing. In the original analysis: Repertoire TCRs were matched against a reference library of SARS-CoV-2-specific TCRs generated with the MIRA antigen-specificity platform. Breadth meant the fraction of unique TCRs that were SARS-CoV-2-associated, whereas depth meant the fraction of total T cells that were SARS-CoV-2-associated. Each spike-specific TCR was assigned to its reactive spike region and to a CD4 or CD8 class using the MIRA data. Log10-transformed breadth and depth values were compared by one-way ANOVA with Sidak's multiple comparisons tests. The table was pulled from immuneACCESS by TCRdb, which kept in-frame rearrangements only. Such tables lose some clones; where checked, under half of the loss comes from unresolved V genes, and the rest has no known cause. The D gene and trimming were derived from the DNA, and the V and J assignments and clone size from that table. In this sample the table shows some 120,000 clones, 70% to 90% of which occur a single time. The ten largest make up 12% of the sample.

Spanning cysteine to phenylalanine, the CDR3 consists of 14 amino acids. CDR3 DNA only is kept here, 42 bases in frame from base 1. The germline V gene provides CDR1 SGHTA and CDR2 FQGNSA. Trimming takes 8 bases from V and 1 base from J, and the germline ends sit 14 bases apart. The sample comes from a study of T cell responses to AZD1222 COVID-19 vaccine (dated by TCRdb to about 2021). Some background on the complete study: AZD1222 recipients whose second dose came at about 4 weeks and those whose second dose came at about 12 weeks were combined into one group, since spike-specific TCR depth and breadth did not differ between the two schedules. A total of 233 trial participants underwent TCR sequencing, of whom about 200 received two doses of AZD1222 and around 25 received two doses of the MenACWY control vaccine. Trial participants were enrolled by age into subgroups of 18-55, 56-69 and 70-plus years, and around 150, 28 and 57 TCR-sequenced participants, respectively, were included in these subgroups. Overall study results and their limits: Conclusions about previously exposed vaccinees were limited because only a handful of AZD1222 recipients were SARS-CoV-2 seropositive at baseline. The 56-69-year group was small, and its depth increase did not reach significance, likely because of low power. The whole spike protein was spanned by vaccine-associated CD4 TCRs, and dominant responses were seen in regions 160-218 and 743-854. Participants were mostly white British and included more females than males, and it was suggested by the authors that clonal diversity may have been underestimated. After two AZD1222 doses, both the breadth and the depth of spike-specific TCRs were significantly higher than at day 0 and than in MenACWY recipients. Epitopes outside the regions mutated in the B.1.351 and B.1.1.7 variants were reportedly recognized by nearly half of the unique spike-specific TCRs. Because no day 14 peak-response samples were available, repertoires were characterized only after the peak T cell response.

This specimen's time point label, per the study, means: baseline before first vaccination. Vaccinee samples were obtained from the UK trials COV001 and COV002, which included a single-blind randomized controlled phase 2/3 trial of AZD1222 (ChAdOx1 nCoV-19) in healthy adults. For TCRbeta chain sequencing, PBMC samples were collected from trial participants at day 0 and at day 28 after the second dose. Material: peripheral blood, obtained on day 0 of AZD1222 vaccination. The TCR was taken from an adult in good health. The V and J segments used are TRBV7-2 and TRBJ1-1; the D gene lacks a confident call. In nucleotides, the sequence is TGTGCCAGCCGCAAAGGGCCAAAGAACACTGAAGCTTTCTTT. It translates to CASRKGPKNTEAFF.